These 21 T cell receptor beta chains share one sample of origin, sequenced in a study of radiotherapy plus CTLA-4 blockade in lung cancer. Repertoires were generated with immunoSEQ multiplex PCR, while TCRdb's copy carries only in-frame clones and drops some. The profile covers 25,000 to 40,000 clones, with 70% appearing a single time and around 4% taken by the ten largest. Material: peripheral blood, obtained from a patient treated with radiotherapy plus ipilimumab. These receptors originate from a human donor with non-small cell lung cancer who had stable disease on radiotherapy plus ipilimumab.

The chain links TRBV5-6 to TRBJ1-3; D gene ambiguous. The V end lost 0 bases, the J end lost 0 bases, and 7 bases lay between the germline ends. The CDR3 extends over 15 amino acids. Germline loops: CDR1 SGHDT, CDR2 YYEEEE. CDR3 DNA sequence: TGTGCCAGCAGCTTGGTGGCAGCCTCTGGAAACACCATATATTTT. Translated, it gives CASSLVAASGNTIYF. The full variable domain, its missing parts supplied by reference TRBV5-6 and TRBJ1-3, is DAGVTQSPTHLIKTRGQQVTLRCSPKSGHDTVSWYQQALGQGPQFIFQYYEEEERQRGNFPDRFSGHQFPNYSSELNVNALLLGDSALYLCASSLVAASGNTIYFGEGSWLTVV.

The chain uses TRBV28 and TRBJ1-5; TRBD1 matches 8 bases. The V segment lost 2 bases and the J segment 1 base; nucleotides outside the gene matches: 7. The germline gives CDR1 MDHEN, CDR2 SYDVKM. There are 17 residues in the CDR3. CDR3 bases: TGTGCCAGCAGTTTACAGGGGGCGGGGAGGAGCAATCAGCCCCAGCATTTT. Protein sequence: CASSLQGAGRSNQPQHF. Using reference TRBV28 and TRBJ1-5 for the parts outside the CDR3, the full variable domain is DVKVTQSSRYLVKRTGEKVFLECVQDMDHENMFWYRQDPGLGLRLIYFSYDVKMKEKGDIPEGYSVSREKKERFSLILESASTNQTSMYLCASSLQGAGRSNQPQHFGDGTRLSIL.

The chain links TRBV27 to TRBJ1-3, with D unclear. Looked up from germline, CDR1 is MNHEY and CDR2 is SMNVEV (reference sequence). CDR3 size: 12 residues. In DNA, the CDR3 is TGTCCCTGCGCGGGCTCTGGAAACACCATATATTTT. This encodes CPCAGSGNTIYF.

This clone has a handful of counts. This chain joins TRBV4-2 and TRBJ2-3, with 14 nucleotides matching TRBD2. This CDR3 spans 18 amino acids. Losses at the gene ends were 3 bases for V and 2 bases for J; bases not matched to a gene: 7. Germline CDR1 and CDR2: LGHNA and YNFKEQ. CDR3 sequence reads: CASSHRLAGGGTTDTQYF. The DNA of the CDR3 is TGTGCCAGCAGCCACAGACTAGCGGGAGGGGGCACCACAGATACGCAGTATTTT.

This clone was seen a few times. The gene calls are TRBV5-1 and TRBJ1-5; D not certain. The CDR3 totals 16 residues. Germline CDR1 and CDR2: SGHRS and YFSETQ. V was shortened by 0 bases and J by 0 bases, with 10 bases between the two germline ends. The CDR3 spells CASSLGPRNSNQPQHF. The CDR3 nucleotides read TGCGCCAGCAGCTTGGGTCCGAGGAATAGCAATCAGCCCCAGCATTTT.

In its sample, this clone is medium-sized. This chain links TRBV2 with TRBJ2-7; D unclear. The CDR3 is 13 residues long. From germline, CDR1 is SNHLY and CDR2 FYNNEI. Between the trimmed V and J ends, which lost 8 bases and 3 bases, there was a span of 14 bases. The CDR3 reads CASLGLRSYEQYF. CDR3 nucleotide sequence: TGTGCCAGCCTCGGATTGAGGAGCTACGAGCAGTACTTC.

The chain has TRBV4-2 and TRBJ2-6, with D possibly matching TRBD2 (6 bases). Trimming removed 2 bases from V and 3 bases from J, with 14 bases in between. The CDR3 has 17 residues. CDR1 is LGHNA, CDR2 YNFKEQ, per germline. CDR3 sequence reads: CASSQSGGAGGANVLTF. For the CDR3, the DNA is TGTGCCAGCAGCCAATCTGGCGGAGCGGGTGGGGCCAACGTCCTGACTTTC.

This clone has a handful of counts. The rearrangement uses TRBV7-2 and TRBJ2-3; D may correspond to TRBD1 or TRBD2 (6 bases each). The V end lost 5 bases, the J end lost 3 bases, and 21 bases lay between the germline ends. The CDR3 totals 17 residues. CDR1 is SGHTA and CDR2 is FQGNSA in the germline V gene. This CDR3 is CASSPHGGPVGTDTQYF. The DNA for the CDR3 is TGTGCCAGCAGCCCCCACGGGGGCCCAGTAGGTACAGATACGCAGTATTTT.

This clone was detected once. The V gene is TRBV28, the J gene TRBJ1-2, with 9 bases lining up with TRBD1. Germline CDR1 MDHEN, CDR2 SYDVKM. CDR3 length: 17 residues. V dropped 1 base and J dropped 5; count of bases not matched to a gene: 11. In DNA form, the CDR3 reads TGTGCCAGCAGTTTATTGGGACAGGGAGTTTCCCCATATGGCTACACCTTC. It yields the protein CASSLLGQGVSPYGYTF.

The chain joins TRBV7-2 to TRBJ2-5, with 8 bases that match TRBD2. The V gene's germline CDR1 is SGHTA and CDR2 FQGNSA. This CDR3 has 15 amino acids. V lost 5 bases, J lost 1 base, and 6 bases stayed unmatched. CDR3 bases: TGTGCCAGCAGCCGGAGCGGGACTAGCCAAGAGACCCAGTACTTC. It encodes CASSRSGTSQETQYF.

This clone was counted only a few times. The rearrangement joins TRBV6-1 to TRBJ2-1; 12 bases are a match to TRBD2. V was pared by 2 bases and J by 6 bases, with 5 bases of the junction left unmatched. CDR1 and CDR2 from the germline V gene are MNHNS and SASEGT. The CDR3 consists of 16 residues. The CDR3 spells CASSELAGGPGNEQFF. DNA of the CDR3: TGTGCCAGCAGTGAACTAGCGGGAGGGCCAGGCAATGAGCAGTTCTTC.

This sequence joins TRBV7-9 and TRBJ2-1; 15 nucleotides agree with TRBD2. Unmatched junction bases numbered 3, after V lost 3 bases and J lost 9 bases. The length of the CDR3 is 15 residues. The germline V gene has CDR1 SEHNR and CDR2 FQNEAQ (reference sequence). For the CDR3, the DNA is TGTGCCAGCAGCTTGCCGGGACTAGCGGGGGGTGAGCAGTTCTTC. This translates into CASSLPGLAGGEQFF.

The rearrangement links TRBV2 to TRBJ2-6, with D unclear. Looked up from germline, CDR1 is SNHLY and CDR2 is FYNNEI. The CDR3 covers 15 residues. V was pared by 1 base and J by 0 bases, with 4 bases between. The CDR3 DNA sequence: TGTGCCAGCAGTGAAGGGGTCTCTGGGGCCAACGTCCTGACTTTC. As protein: CASSEGVSGANVLTF.

This rearrangement joins TRBV11-3 to TRBJ2-5; possibly TRBD2 for D (6 bases). This CDR3 comprises 14 residues. V lost 2 bases, J lost 5 bases, and 12 bases lay in between. Germline-derived CDR1 and CDR2 are SGHNT and YENEEA. This CDR3 reads CASSLTRGIETQYF. The CDR3 coding sequence is TGTGCCAGCAGCTTAACTCGCGGGATTGAGACCCAGTACTTC.

This chain joins TRBV28 and TRBJ1-4; the D is unclear. This CDR3 has 14 residues. CDR1 MDHEN and CDR2 SYDVKM come from the germline V gene. V dropped 4 bases and J dropped 6 bases, with 12 bases sitting between them. CDR3 sequence reads: CASSSALYDEKLFF. The CDR3, as DNA: TGTGCCAGCAGTTCCGCCTTGTACGATGAAAAACTGTTTTTT.

This clone was seen a handful of times. The chain is built from TRBV29-1 and TRBJ2-3; maybe TRBD1 (6 bases). There are 16 residues in the CDR3. V was pared by 1 base and J by 3 bases, with 17 bases between. The germline gives CDR1 SQVTM, CDR2 ANQGSEA. CDR3 region: CSVEGQATQWTDTQYF. The CDR3 DNA is TGCAGCGTTGAAGGACAGGCAACGCAATGGACAGATACGCAGTATTTT.

The chain uses TRBV7-3 and TRBJ2-1; D is perhaps TRBD1 or TRBD2 (6 bases each). CDR1 and CDR2 (germline): SGHTA, FQGTGA. The CDR3 spans 15 residues. V lost 2 bases to trimming and J lost 0 bases, with 8 bases between them. CDR3 sequence: CASSLSGASYNEQFF. In DNA form, the CDR3 reads TGTGCCAGCAGCTTATCGGGGGCCTCCTACAATGAGCAGTTCTTC. Using reference TRBV7-3 and TRBJ2-1 for the parts outside the CDR3, the full variable domain is GAGVSQTPSNKVTEKGKYVELRCDPISGHTALYWYRQSLGQGPEFLIYFQGTGAADDSGLPNDRFFAVRPEGSVSTLKIQRTERGDSAVYLCASSLSGASYNEQFFGPGTRLTVL.

The chain uses TRBV7-2 and TRBJ2-7; TRBD1 aligns across 7 bases. Looked up from germline, CDR1 is SGHTA and CDR2 is FQGNSA. There are 13 residues in the CDR3. The V gene end was trimmed by 5 bases and the J gene end by 3 bases; junction bases not matched to a gene: 4. The chain's CDR3 is CASSPGQRYEQYF. The CDR3 DNA reads TGTGCCAGCAGCCCGGGACAGCGCTACGAGCAGTACTTC.

The chain links TRBV4-1 to TRBJ1-4; D not certain. Germline V lookup: CDR1 MGHRA, CDR2 YSYEKL. V shed 5 bases and J shed 8 bases, with 12 bases lying between them. The CDR3 loop spans 13 amino acids. CDR3 sequence reads: CASSWAPTEKLFF. In nucleotides, the CDR3 is TGCGCCAGCAGCTGGGCCCCCACGGAAAAACTGTTTTTT.

V usage is TRBV4-3 and J usage is TRBJ2-4; D might be TRBD1 (5 bases). V dropped 0 bases and J dropped 2 bases, with 8 bases sitting between them. CDR1 is LGHNA and CDR2 is YSLEER in the germline V gene. CDR3 length equals 15 residues. For the CDR3, the DNA is TGCGCCAGCAGCCAAGATTCAGGGACCAAAAACATTCAGTACTTC. This encodes CASSQDSGTKNIQYF.

This clone was detected a few times. One junction end disagrees with the germline gene, perhaps due to a read error. This rearrangement joins TRBV7-9 to TRBJ1-2; D is undetermined. Germline V gene sequence: CDR1 SEHNR, CDR2 FQNEAQ (reference sequence). There are 12 residues in the CDR3. CDR3 amino acids: CASSLEVTASAF. The DNA for the CDR3 is TGTGCCAGCAGCTTAGAAGTGACGGCTTCAGCCTTC.